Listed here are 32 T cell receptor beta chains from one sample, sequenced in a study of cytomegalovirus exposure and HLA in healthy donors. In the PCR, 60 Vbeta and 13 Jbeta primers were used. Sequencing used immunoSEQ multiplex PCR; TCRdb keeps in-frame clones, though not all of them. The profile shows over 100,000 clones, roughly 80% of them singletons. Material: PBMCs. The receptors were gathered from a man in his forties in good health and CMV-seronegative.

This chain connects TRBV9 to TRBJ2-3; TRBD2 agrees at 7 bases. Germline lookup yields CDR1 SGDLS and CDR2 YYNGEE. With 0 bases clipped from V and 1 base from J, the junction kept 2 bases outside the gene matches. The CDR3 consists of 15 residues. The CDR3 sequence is CASSVGLAGTDTQYF. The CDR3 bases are TGTGCCAGCAGCGTAGGCCTAGCGGGCACAGATACGCAGTATTTT.

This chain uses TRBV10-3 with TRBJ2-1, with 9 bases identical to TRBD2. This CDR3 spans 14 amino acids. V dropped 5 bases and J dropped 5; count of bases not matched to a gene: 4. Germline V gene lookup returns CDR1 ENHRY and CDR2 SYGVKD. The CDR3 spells CAISRLAENNEQFF. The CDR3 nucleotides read TGTGCCATCAGTAGACTAGCGGAGAACAATGAGCAGTTCTTC.

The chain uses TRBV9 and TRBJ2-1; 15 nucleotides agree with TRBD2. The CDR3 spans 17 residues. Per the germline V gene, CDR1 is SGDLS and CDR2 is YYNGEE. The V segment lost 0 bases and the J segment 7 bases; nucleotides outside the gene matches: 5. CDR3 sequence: CASSVVGLAGGGNEQFF. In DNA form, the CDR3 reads TGTGCCAGCAGCGTAGTGGGACTAGCGGGGGGAGGGAATGAGCAGTTCTTC.

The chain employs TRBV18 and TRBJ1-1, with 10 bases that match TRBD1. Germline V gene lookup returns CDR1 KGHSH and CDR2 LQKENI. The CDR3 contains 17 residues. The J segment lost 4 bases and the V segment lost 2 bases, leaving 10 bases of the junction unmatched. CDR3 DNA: TGTGCCAGCTCACCAGTTGCTGACAGGGGGCGGTCCACTGAAGCTTTCTTT. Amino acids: CASSPVADRGRSTEAFF.

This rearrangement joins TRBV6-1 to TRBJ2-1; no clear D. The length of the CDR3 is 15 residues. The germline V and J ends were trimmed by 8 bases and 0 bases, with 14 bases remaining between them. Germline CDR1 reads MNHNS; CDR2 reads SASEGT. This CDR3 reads CASVYSSPSYNEQFF. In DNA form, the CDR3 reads TGTGCCAGCGTATACAGTTCCCCCTCCTACAATGAGCAGTTCTTC.

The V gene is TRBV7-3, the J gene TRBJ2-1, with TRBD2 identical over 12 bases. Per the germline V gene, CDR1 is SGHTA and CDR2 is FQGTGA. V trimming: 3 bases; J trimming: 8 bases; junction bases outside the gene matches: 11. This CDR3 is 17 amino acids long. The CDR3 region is CASSLSPLAGGGDEQFF. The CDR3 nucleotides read TGTGCCAGCAGCTTGAGCCCGCTAGCGGGGGGGGGCGATGAGCAGTTCTTC.

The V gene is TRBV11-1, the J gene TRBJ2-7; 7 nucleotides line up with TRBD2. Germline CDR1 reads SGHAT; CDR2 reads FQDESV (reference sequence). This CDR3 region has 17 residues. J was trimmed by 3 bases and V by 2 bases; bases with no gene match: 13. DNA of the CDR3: TGTGCCAGCAGCTTAACTACTGACATATGGGAGGGCTACGAGCAGTACTTC. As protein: CASSLTTDIWEGYEQYF.

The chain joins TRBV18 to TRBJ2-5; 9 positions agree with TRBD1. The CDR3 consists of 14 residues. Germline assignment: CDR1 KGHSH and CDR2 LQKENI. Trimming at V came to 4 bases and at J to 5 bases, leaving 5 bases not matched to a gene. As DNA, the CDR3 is TGTGCCAGCTCACTTGGGACAGGGAGGGAGACCCAGTACTTC. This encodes CASSLGTGRETQYF.

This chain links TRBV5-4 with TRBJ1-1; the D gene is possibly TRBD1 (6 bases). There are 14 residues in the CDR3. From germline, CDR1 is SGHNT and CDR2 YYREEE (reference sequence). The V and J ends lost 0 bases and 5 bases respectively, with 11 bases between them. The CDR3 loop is CASSLATGRTEAFF. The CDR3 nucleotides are TGTGCCAGCAGCTTGGCCACAGGGCGGACTGAAGCTTTCTTT.

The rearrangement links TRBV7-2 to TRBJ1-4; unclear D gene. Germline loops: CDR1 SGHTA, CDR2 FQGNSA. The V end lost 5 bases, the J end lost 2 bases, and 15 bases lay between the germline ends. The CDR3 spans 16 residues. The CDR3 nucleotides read TGTGCCAGCAGCCCAAGTCGGCTACAGACTAATGAAAAACTGTTTTTT. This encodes CASSPSRLQTNEKLFF.

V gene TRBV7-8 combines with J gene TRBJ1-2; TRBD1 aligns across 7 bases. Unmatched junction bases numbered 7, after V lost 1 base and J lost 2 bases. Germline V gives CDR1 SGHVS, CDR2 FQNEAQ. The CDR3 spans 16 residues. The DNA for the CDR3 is TGTGCCAGCAGCTTAGGGTTTCAGGGGGACAACTATGGCTACACCTTC. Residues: CASSLGFQGDNYGYTF.

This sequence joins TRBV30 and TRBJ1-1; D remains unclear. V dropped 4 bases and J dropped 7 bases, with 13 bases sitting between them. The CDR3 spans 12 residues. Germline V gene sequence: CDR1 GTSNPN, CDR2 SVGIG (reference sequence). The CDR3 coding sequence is TGTGCCTGGAACACCGCGACTATTGAAGCTTTCTTT. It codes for CAWNTATIEAFF.

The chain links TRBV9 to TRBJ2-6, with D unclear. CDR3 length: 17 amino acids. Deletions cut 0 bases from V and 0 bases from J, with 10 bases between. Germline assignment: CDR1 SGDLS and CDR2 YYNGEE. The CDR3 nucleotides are TGTGCCAGCAGCGTAGACCCGAACAACTCTGGGGCCAACGTCCTGACTTTC. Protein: CASSVDPNNSGANVLTF. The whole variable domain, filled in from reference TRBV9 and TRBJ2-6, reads DSGVTQTPKHLITATGQRVTLRCSPRSGDLSVYWYQQSLDQGLQFLIQYYNGEERAKGNILERFSAQQFPDLHSELNLSSLELGDSALYFCASSVDPNNSGANVLTFGAGSRLTVL.

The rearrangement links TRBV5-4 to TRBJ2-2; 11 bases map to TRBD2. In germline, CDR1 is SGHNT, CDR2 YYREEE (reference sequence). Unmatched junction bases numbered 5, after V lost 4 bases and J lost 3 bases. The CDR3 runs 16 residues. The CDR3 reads CASSPVAGGDTGELFF. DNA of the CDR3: TGTGCCAGCAGCCCCGTAGCGGGGGGGGACACCGGGGAGCTGTTTTTT. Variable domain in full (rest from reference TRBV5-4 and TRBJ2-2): ETGVTQSPTHLIKTRGQQVTLRCSSQSGHNTVSWYQQALGQGPQFIFQYYREEENGRGNFPPRFSGLQFPNYSSELNVNALELDDSALYLCASSPVAGGDTGELFFGEGSRLTVL.

The DNA of the CDR3 is TGCGCCAGCAGCTTGGTTCCGTACGAGCAGTACTTC. This translates into CASSLVPYEQYF. The genes are TRBV5-1 and TRBJ2-7; no clear D gene. CDR1 is SGHRS, CDR2 YFSETQ, per germline. V shed 0 bases and J shed 4 bases, with 5 bases lying between them. This CDR3 spans 12 amino acids.

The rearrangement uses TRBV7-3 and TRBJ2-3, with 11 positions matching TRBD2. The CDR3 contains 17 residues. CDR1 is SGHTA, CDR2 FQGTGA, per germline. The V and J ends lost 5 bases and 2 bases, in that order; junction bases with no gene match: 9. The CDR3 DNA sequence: TGTGCCAGCAGCCCCCGGGCTAGCGGGGGGACCACAGATACGCAGTATTTT. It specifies CASSPRASGGTTDTQYF. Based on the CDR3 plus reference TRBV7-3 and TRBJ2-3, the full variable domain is GAGVSQTPSNKVTEKGKYVELRCDPISGHTALYWYRQSLGQGPEFLIYFQGTGAADDSGLPNDRFFAVRPEGSVSTLKIQRTERGDSAVYLCASSPRASGGTTDTQYFGPGTRLTVL.

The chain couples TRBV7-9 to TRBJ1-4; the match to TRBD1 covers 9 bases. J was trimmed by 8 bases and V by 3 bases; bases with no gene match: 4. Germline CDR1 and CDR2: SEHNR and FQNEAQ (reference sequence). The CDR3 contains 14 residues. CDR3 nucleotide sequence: TGTGCCAGCAGCTTGACAGGGGGTGAAGAAAAACTGTTTTTT. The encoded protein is CASSLTGGEEKLFF.

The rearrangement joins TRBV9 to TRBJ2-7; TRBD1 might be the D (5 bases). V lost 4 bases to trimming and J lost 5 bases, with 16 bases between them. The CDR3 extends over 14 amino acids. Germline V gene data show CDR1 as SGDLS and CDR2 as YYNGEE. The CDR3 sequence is CASSPQGFRDEQYF. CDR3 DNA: TGTGCCAGCAGCCCCCAGGGTTTTCGGGACGAGCAGTACTTC.

CDR3 loop: CASSERGLGYEQYF. DNA of the CDR3: TGTGCCAGCAGTGAACGGGGGTTGGGCTACGAGCAGTACTTC. This chain uses TRBV6-1 with TRBJ2-7; TRBD2 might be the D (6 bases). The CDR3 covers 14 residues. CDR1 and CDR2 from the germline V gene are MNHNS and SASEGT. V was trimmed by 2 bases and J by 3 bases, leaving 11 bases between them.

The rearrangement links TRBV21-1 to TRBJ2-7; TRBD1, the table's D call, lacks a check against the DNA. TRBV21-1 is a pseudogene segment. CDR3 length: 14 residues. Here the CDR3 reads CASSPTRTGYEQYF. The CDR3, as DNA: TGTGCCAGCAGCCCTACAAGGACAGGTTACGAGCAGTACTTC.

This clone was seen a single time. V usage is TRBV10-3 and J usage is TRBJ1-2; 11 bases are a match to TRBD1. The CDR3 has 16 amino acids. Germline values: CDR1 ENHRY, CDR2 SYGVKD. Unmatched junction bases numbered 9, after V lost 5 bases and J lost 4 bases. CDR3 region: CAISNPGTGGIYGYTF. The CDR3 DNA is TGTGCCATCAGTAATCCCGGGACAGGGGGTATCTATGGCTACACCTTC.

The DNA of the CDR3 is TGTGCCAGCAGCCTTACTGGGCACGGCTACACCTTC. Its translation is CASSLTGHGYTF. The gene calls are TRBV9 and TRBJ1-2; no clear D. V lost 4 bases to trimming and J lost 8 bases, with 12 bases between them. The CDR3 is 12 amino acids. Germline CDR1 is SGDLS and CDR2 is YYNGEE.

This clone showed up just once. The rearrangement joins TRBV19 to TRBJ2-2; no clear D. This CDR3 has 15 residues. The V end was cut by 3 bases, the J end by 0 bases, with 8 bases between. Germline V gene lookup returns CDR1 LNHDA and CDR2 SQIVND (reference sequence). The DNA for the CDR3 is TGTGCCAGTAGTATGGGCAGAGCGAACACCGGGGAGCTGTTTTTT. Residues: CASSMGRANTGELFF.

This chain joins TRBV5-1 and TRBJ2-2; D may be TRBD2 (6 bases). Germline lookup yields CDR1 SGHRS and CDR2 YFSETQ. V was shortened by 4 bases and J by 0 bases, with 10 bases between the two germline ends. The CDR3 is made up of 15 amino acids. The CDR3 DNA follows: TGCGCCAGCAGCGCGGGACTCTCGAACACCGGGGAGCTGTTTTTT. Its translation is CASSAGLSNTGELFF.

CDR3 DNA: TGCGCCAGCAGCCAAAGGACTAGCGGGGTTGAGCAGTTCTTC. This codes for CASSQRTSGVEQFF. The chain joins TRBV4-1 to TRBJ2-1, with 12 bases aligning to TRBD2. The CDR3 sequence is 14 residues long. The V gene end was trimmed by 2 bases and the J gene end by 9 bases; junction bases not matched to a gene: 2. Germline CDR1 is MGHRA and CDR2 is YSYEKL.

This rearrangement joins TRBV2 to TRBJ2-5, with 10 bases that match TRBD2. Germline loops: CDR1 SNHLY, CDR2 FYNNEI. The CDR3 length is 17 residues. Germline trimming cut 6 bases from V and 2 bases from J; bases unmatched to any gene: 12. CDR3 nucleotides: TGTGCCAGCAGCCTAGGGGTAGCGGGGGGCGGACAAGAGACCCAGTACTTC. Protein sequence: CASSLGVAGGGQETQYF.

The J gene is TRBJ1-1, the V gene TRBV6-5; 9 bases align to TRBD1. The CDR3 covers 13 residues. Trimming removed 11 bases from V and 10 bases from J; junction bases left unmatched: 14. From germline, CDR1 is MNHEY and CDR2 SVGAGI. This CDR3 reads CAARTGEKRRAFF. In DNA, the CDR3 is TGTGCCGCACGGACAGGGGAAAAAAGGAGAGCTTTCTTT.

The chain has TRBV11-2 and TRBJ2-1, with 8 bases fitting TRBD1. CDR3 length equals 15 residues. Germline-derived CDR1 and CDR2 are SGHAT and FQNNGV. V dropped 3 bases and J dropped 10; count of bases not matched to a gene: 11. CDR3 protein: CASSLFAQGAQEQFF. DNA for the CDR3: TGTGCCAGCAGCTTGTTTGCCCAGGGGGCTCAGGAGCAGTTCTTC.

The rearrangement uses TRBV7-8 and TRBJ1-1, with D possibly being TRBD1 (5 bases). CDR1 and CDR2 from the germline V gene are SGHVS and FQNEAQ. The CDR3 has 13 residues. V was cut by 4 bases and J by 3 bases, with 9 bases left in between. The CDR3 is CASSSGFDTEAFF. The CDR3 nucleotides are TGTGCCAGCAGCTCAGGGTTCGACACTGAAGCTTTCTTT.

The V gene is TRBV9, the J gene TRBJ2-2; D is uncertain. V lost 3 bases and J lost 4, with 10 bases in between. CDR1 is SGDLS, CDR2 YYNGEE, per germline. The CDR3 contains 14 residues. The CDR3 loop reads CASSGGSLTGELFF. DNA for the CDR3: TGTGCCAGCAGCGGCGGTAGCCTCACCGGGGAGCTGTTTTTT.

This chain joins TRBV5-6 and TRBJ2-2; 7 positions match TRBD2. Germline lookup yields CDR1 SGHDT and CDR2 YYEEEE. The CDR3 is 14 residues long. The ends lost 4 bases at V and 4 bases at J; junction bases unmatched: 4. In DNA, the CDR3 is TGTGCCAGCAGCCGGGACTATCTCACCGGGGAGCTGTTTTTT. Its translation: CASSRDYLTGELFF.

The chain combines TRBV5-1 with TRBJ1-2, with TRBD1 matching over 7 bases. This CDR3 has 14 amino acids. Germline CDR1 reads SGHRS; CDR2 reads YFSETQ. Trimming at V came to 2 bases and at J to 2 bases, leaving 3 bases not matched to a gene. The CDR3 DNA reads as TGCGCCAGCAGCTTAGGGACAGCGAACTATGGCTACACCTTC. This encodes CASSLGTANYGYTF.